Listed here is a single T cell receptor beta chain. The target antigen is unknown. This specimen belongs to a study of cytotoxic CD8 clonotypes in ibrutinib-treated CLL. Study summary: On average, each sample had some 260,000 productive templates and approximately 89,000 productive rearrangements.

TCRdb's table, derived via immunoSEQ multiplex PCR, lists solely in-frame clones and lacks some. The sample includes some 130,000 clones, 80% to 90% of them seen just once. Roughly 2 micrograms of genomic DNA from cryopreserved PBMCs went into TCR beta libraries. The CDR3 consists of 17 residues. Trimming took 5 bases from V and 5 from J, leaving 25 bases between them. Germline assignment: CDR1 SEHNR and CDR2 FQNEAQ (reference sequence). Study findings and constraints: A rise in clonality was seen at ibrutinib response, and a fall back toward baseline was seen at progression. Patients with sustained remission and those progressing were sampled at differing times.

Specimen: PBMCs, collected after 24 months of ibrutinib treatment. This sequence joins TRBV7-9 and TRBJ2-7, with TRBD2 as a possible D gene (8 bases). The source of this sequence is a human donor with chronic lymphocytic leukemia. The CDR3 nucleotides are TGTGCCAGCAGCCCCTCGGGGGGGAGACAGGGAATCAACGAGCAGTACTTC. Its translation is CASSPSGGRQGINEQYF.